These 27 T cell receptor beta chains share one sample of origin, sequenced in a study of early T cells in non-severe SARS-CoV-2 infection. MiXCR, applied by TCRdb to the 5' RACE reads, yields one record per CDR3 protein. In the table there are tens of thousands of distinct CDR3 sequences, around 12% of which are singletons. Sequenced sample: whole blood. The source of these receptors is an adult who was a healthcare worker with PCR-confirmed SARS-CoV-2 infection or an uninfected control (not recorded which).

This clonotype was recorded many times. The rearrangement uses TRBV4-1 and TRBJ2-1, with TRBD2 as a possible D gene (5 bases). CDR1 and CDR2 from the germline V gene are MGHRA and YSYEKL. The CDR3 loop spans 15 amino acids. The V end was cut by 1 base, the J end by 5 bases, with 12 bases between. Here the CDR3 DNA reads TGCGCCAGCAGCCAAGGGAGACGAGGGCACAATGAGCAGTTCTTC. Protein product: CASSQGRRGHNEQFF.

This chain joins TRBV21-1 and TRBJ1-2; the table calls TRBD1, which could not be checked here. TRBV21-1 is termed a pseudogene. This CDR3 has 17 residues. The CDR3 region is CASSPRGQNRTNYGYTF. CDR3 DNA sequence: TGTGCCAGCAGCCCGCGGGGACAGAACCGAACTAACTATGGCTACACCTTC.

In this sample, this clonotype turned up many times. The chain couples TRBV7-3 to TRBJ2-2; 9 nucleotides agree with TRBD2. From germline, CDR1 is SGHTA and CDR2 FQGTGA. The CDR3 runs to 16 residues. Trimming cost V 5 bases and J 3 bases; bases outside gene matches: 7. The CDR3, as DNA: TGTGCCAGCAGCCCAGCCCTAGCGGGATACACCGGGGAGCTGTTTTTT. Its protein is CASSPALAGYTGELFF.

In this sample, this clonotype turned up a few times. This chain connects TRBV7-2 to TRBJ2-1; D is unresolved. Between the trimmed V and J ends, which lost 3 bases and 6 bases, there was a span of 12 bases. The CDR3 has 14 residues. Germline CDR1 reads SGHTA; CDR2 reads FQGNSA. The CDR3 here is CASSFGRYANEQFF. CDR3 nucleotide sequence: TGTGCCAGCAGCTTCGGCCGGTATGCCAATGAGCAGTTCTTC.

This sequence joins TRBV5-5 and TRBJ2-3; D may be TRBD2 (6 bases). This CDR3 has 16 residues. V was clipped by 2 bases and J by 5 bases, with 18 bases between them. The V gene's germline CDR1 is SGHKS and CDR2 YYEKEE (reference sequence). CDR3 residues: CASSFAGPGPGDTQYF. The CDR3 coding sequence is TGTGCCAGCAGCTTCGCGGGGCCGGGTCCGGGAGATACGCAGTATTTT. The full variable domain, rest sourced from reference TRBV5-5 and TRBJ2-3, is DAGVTQSPTHLIKTRGQQVTLRCSPISGHKSVSWYQQVLGQGPQFIFQYYEKEERGRGNFPDRFSARQFPNYSSELNVNALLLGDSALYLCASSFAGPGPGDTQYFGPGTRLTVL.

This clonotype has at least ten counts. This rearrangement joins TRBV20-1 to TRBJ1-6; the D is unclear. The CDR3 sequence is 11 residues long. Germline V lookup: CDR1 DFQATT, CDR2 SNEGSKA (reference sequence). Trimming cost V 2 bases and J 8 bases, with 4 bases left between them. The CDR3 loop reads CSARRDSPLHF. The CDR3 DNA reads TGCAGTGCTAGACGGGATTCACCCCTCCACTTT.

This clonotype has only a few counts. The rearrangement joins TRBV6-4 to TRBJ2-3; D is uncertain. V gave up 2 bases and J gave up 2 bases, with 5 bases separating them. Germline CDR1 reads MRHNA; CDR2 reads SNTAGT. CDR3 length equals 13 residues. The CDR3 nucleotides read TGTGCCAGCAGTGACCAGTACACAGATACGCAGTATTTT. It yields the protein CASSDQYTDTQYF.

This sequence joins TRBV5-1 and TRBJ2-5, with 7 bases aligning to TRBD2. From germline, CDR1 is SGHRS and CDR2 YFSETQ. V lost 4 bases and J lost 5; bases outside the gene matches: 8. The CDR3 sequence is 14 residues long. The CDR3 DNA is TGCGCCAGCAGCCCCCAAGCGGGACCCGAGACCCAGTACTTC. Protein: CASSPQAGPETQYF.

This clonotype showed up many times. J is TRBJ1-5 and V is TRBV15; 8 nucleotides agree with TRBD1. This CDR3 spans 17 amino acids. With V trimmed by 4 bases and J by 2 bases, 10 bases remained unmatched. Germline V lookup: CDR1 LNHNV, CDR2 YYDKDF (reference sequence). CDR3: CATSMSGGFGRNQPQHF. The CDR3 DNA follows: TGTGCCACCAGCATGTCAGGGGGCTTTGGGCGCAATCAGCCCCAGCATTTT.

This rearrangement joins TRBV3-1 to TRBJ1-4; a possible D gene is TRBD1 (5 bases). Trimming took 3 bases from V and 7 from J, leaving 12 bases between them. The CDR3 runs to 14 residues. The V gene's germline CDR1 is LGHDT and CDR2 YNNKEL (reference sequence). CDR3 DNA sequence: TGTGCCAGCAGCCATGGGGGACTTGGTGAAAAACTGTTTTTT. Protein sequence: CASSHGGLGEKLFF.

In its sample, this clonotype was seen many times. The chain carries TRBV11-2 and TRBJ2-1; TRBD2 matches 9 bases. There are 15 residues in the CDR3. The V gene end was trimmed by 4 bases and the J gene end by 9 bases; junction bases not matched to a gene: 10. Germline lookup yields CDR1 SGHAT and CDR2 FQNNGV. Here the CDR3 reads CASSSRGSGRGEQFF. The CDR3 DNA is TGTGCCAGCAGCTCTCGGGGTAGCGGGAGAGGTGAGCAGTTCTTC.

This clonotype came up many times. The chain links TRBV2 to TRBJ1-2; the D is unclear. V was trimmed by 3 bases and J by 1 base, leaving 6 bases between them. Germline CDR1 reads SNHLY; CDR2 reads FYNNEI. CDR3 length: 13 amino acids. Here the CDR3 reads CASSDAGNYGYTF. The CDR3 nucleotides are TGTGCCAGCAGTGATGCCGGTAACTATGGCTACACCTTC. The whole variable domain, remainder taken from reference TRBV2 and TRBJ1-2, is EPEVTQTPSHQVTQMGQEVILRCVPISNHLYFYWYRQILGQKVEFLVSFYNNEISEKSEIFDDQFSVERPDGSNFTLKIRSTKLEDSAMYFCASSDAGNYGYTFGSGTRLTVV.

This clonotype appeared many times. This sequence joins TRBV20-1 and TRBJ2-7; no definite D call. This CDR3 spans 13 amino acids. The V and J ends lost 1 base and 4 bases respectively, with 11 bases between them. In germline, CDR1 is DFQATT, CDR2 SNEGSKA (reference sequence). CDR3 region: CSARGPTRYEQYF. CDR3 nucleotides: TGCAGTGCTAGAGGGCCTACTCGGTACGAGCAGTACTTC.

In this sample, this clonotype turned up a few times. V and J are TRBV11-2 and TRBJ2-7; 9 bases line up with TRBD1. The CDR3 has 18 residues. Losses at the gene ends were 3 bases for V and 6 bases for J; bases not matched to a gene: 18. Germline CDR1 is SGHAT and CDR2 is FQNNGV. CDR3 amino acids: CASSFGPFTGGSGFEQYF. The CDR3 DNA is TGTGCCAGCAGCTTTGGCCCATTTACAGGGGGCAGCGGGTTCGAGCAGTACTTC.

Many counts were recorded for this clonotype. V and J are TRBV15 and TRBJ2-3; possible D gene TRBD1, 6 bases. V lost 2 bases and J lost 2, with 11 bases in between. Germline V gene sequence: CDR1 LNHNV, CDR2 YYDKDF (reference sequence). The CDR3 is made up of 15 amino acids. Here the CDR3 reads CATSRIQGFTDTQYF. For the CDR3, the DNA is TGTGCCACCAGCAGAATACAGGGCTTCACAGATACGCAGTATTTT.

Comment on this clonotype: A junction end diverges from the germline sequence, so it may reflect a read error. The chain combines TRBV7-6 with TRBJ1-2; 7 nucleotides match TRBD1. This CDR3 has 12 amino acids. Germline assignment: CDR1 SGHVS and CDR2 FNYEAQ. The CDR3 nucleotides are TGTGCCAGCAGCTTTGATAGGGGGCCAGCCTATTTC. It translates to CASSFDRGPAYF.

This chain joins TRBV28 and TRBJ2-7; D unresolved. V gave up 2 bases and J gave up 7 bases, with 9 bases separating them. The CDR3 is made up of 12 amino acids. Germline CDR1 is MDHEN and CDR2 is SYDVKM. Here the CDR3 DNA reads TGTGCCAGCAGTTTAACCCCAAGTGAGCAGTACTTC. Residues: CASSLTPSEQYF.

This clonotype was detected many times. This sequence joins TRBV3-1 and TRBJ1-5; 10 bases match TRBD1. This CDR3 has 14 amino acids. CDR1 is LGHDT, CDR2 YNNKEL, per germline (reference sequence). V was pared by 3 bases and J by 7 bases, with 3 bases of the junction left unmatched. The CDR3 here is CASSQTGGGQPQHF. The CDR3 region has the DNA TGTGCCAGCAGCCAGACAGGGGGCGGGCAGCCCCAGCATTTT. The entire variable domain, with the rest obtained from reference TRBV3-1 and TRBJ1-5, is as follows: DTAVSQTPKYLVTQMGNDKSIKCEQNLGHDTMYWYKQDSKKFLKIMFSYNNKELIINETVPNRFSPKSPDKAHLNLHINSLELGDSAVYFCASSQTGGGQPQHFGDGTRLSIL.

V gene TRBV4-1 combines with J gene TRBJ2-1; a weak D match, TRBD2 (6 bases). The CDR3 runs 14 residues. V was trimmed by 4 bases and J by 9 bases, leaving 16 bases between them. Germline CDR1 reads MGHRA; CDR2 reads YSYEKL. The CDR3 spells CASSPIRAGFEQFF. In DNA, the CDR3 is TGCGCCAGCAGCCCCATAAGGGCGGGATTTGAGCAGTTCTTC.

This clonotype appeared many times. This CDR3 reads CASSQADRVFYGYTF. In DNA, the CDR3 is TGCGCCAGCAGCCAGGCGGACAGGGTCTTCTATGGCTACACCTTC. The chain couples TRBV4-1 to TRBJ1-2; TRBD1 matches 8 bases. The CDR3 length is 15 residues. With V trimmed by 3 bases and J by 4 bases, 7 bases remained unmatched. Germline CDR1 reads MGHRA; CDR2 reads YSYEKL.

As to this clonotype: An end of the junction differs from the germline gene, which may be a read error. The chain is built from TRBV19 and TRBJ2-6; D might be TRBD1 (5 bases). Germline CDR1 LNHDA, CDR2 SQIVND (reference sequence). The CDR3 covers 14 residues. The CDR3: CASARSSGANVPTF. The CDR3 nucleotides read TGTGCCAGTGCCCGAAGCTCTGGGGCCAACGTCCCGACTTTC.

This clonotype was detected only a few times. The DNA for the CDR3 is TGCAGTGCTCTCCTTTGGGGAGGGTCCCAAGAGACCCAGTACTTC. Protein product: CSALLWGGSQETQYF. The chain links TRBV20-1 to TRBJ2-5, with 7 bases aligning to TRBD2. CDR1 and CDR2 (germline): DFQATT, SNEGSKA (reference sequence). This CDR3 spans 15 amino acids. V trimming: 5 bases; J trimming: 1 base; junction bases outside the gene matches: 10.

This clonotype was detected many times. V is TRBV7-3 and J is TRBJ2-2; TRBD2 aligns across 7 bases. With 2 bases clipped from V and 0 bases from J, the junction kept 3 bases outside the gene matches. The CDR3 totals 16 residues. Germline V lookup: CDR1 SGHTA, CDR2 FQGTGA. The CDR3 reads CASSLLAATNTGELFF. CDR3 DNA sequence: TGTGCCAGCAGCTTACTAGCGGCTACGAACACCGGGGAGCTGTTTTTT.

This clonotype has more than one count but fewer than ten. This chain uses TRBV20-1 with TRBJ2-1; 7 nucleotides align to TRBD2. CDR1 is DFQATT, CDR2 SNEGSKA, per germline (reference sequence). The CDR3 covers 18 residues. With 0 bases clipped from V and 3 bases from J, the junction kept 14 bases outside the gene matches. The CDR3 here is CSARDGLDTSEDYNEQFF. In nucleotides, the CDR3 is TGCAGTGCTAGAGATGGATTGGACACTAGCGAAGACTACAATGAGCAGTTCTTC.

This clonotype came up many times. The genes are TRBV28 and TRBJ1-2; D unresolved. Trimming took 1 base from V and 3 from J, leaving 9 bases between them. Germline V gene sequence: CDR1 MDHEN, CDR2 SYDVKM. The CDR3 extends over 14 amino acids. CDR3 DNA sequence: TGTGCCAGCAGTTTATTGTACAGTGACTATGGCTACACCTTC. The encoded protein is CASSLLYSDYGYTF.

This clonotype was seen only a few times. V is TRBV3-1 and J is TRBJ2-7; TRBD2 matches at 7 bases. Germline V gives CDR1 LGHDT, CDR2 YNNKEL (reference sequence). The CDR3 sequence is 11 residues long. Losses at the gene ends were 8 bases for V and 6 bases for J; bases not matched to a gene: 4. The CDR3 protein is CASRDYAEQYF. DNA for the CDR3: TGTGCCAGCCGGGACTACGCCGAGCAGTACTTC.

This clonotype was observed a handful of times. The CDR3 sequence is CSPPRGRDQETQYF. CDR3 nucleotide sequence: TGCAGTCCCCCAAGGGGGCGGGACCAAGAGACCCAGTACTTC. The chain joins TRBV20-1 to TRBJ2-5, with 7 bases identical to TRBD1. Unmatched junction bases numbered 9, after V lost 8 bases and J lost 0 bases. Germline V gene lookup returns CDR1 DFQATT and CDR2 SNEGSKA (reference sequence). The CDR3 runs to 14 residues.